The TCR beta chain under discussion was sequenced for a study of T cell responses to AZD1222 COVID-19 vaccine. With 5 bases removed from V and 2 bases from J, the gap between germline ends came to 13 bases. Germline V gene lookup returns CDR1 SGHTA and CDR2 FQGNSA. The CDR3 extends over 14 amino acids. Sequencing used immunoSEQ multiplex PCR; TCRdb keeps in-frame clones, though not all of them. The sample carries 140,000 to 150,000 clones, about 91% recorded once. This chain connects TRBV7-2 to TRBJ2-7; D is unclear. This TCR came from an adult in good health. The sequencing used peripheral blood, collected on day 0 of AZD1222 vaccination. The CDR3 region has the DNA TGTGCCAGCAGCCCAAACGGTCTAGCCTACGAGCAGTACTTC. This gives the protein CASSPNGLAYEQYF.